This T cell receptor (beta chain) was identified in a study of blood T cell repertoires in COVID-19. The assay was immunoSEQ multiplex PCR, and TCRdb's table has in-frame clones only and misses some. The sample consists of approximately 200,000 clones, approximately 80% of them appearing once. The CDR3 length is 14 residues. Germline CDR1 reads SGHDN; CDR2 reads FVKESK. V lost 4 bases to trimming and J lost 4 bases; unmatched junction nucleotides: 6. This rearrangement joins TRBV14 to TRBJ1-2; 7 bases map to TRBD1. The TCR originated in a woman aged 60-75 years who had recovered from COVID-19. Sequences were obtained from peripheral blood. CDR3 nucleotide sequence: TGTGCCAGCAGCCCGGACAGGTCCTTCTATGGCTACACCTTC. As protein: CASSPDRSFYGYTF. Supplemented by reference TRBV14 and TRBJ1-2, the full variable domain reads EAGVTQFPSHSVIEKGQTVTLRCDPISGHDNLYWYRRVMGKEIKFLLHFVKESKQDESGMPNNRFLAERTGGTYSTLKVQPAELEDSGVYFCASSPDRSFYGYTFGSGTRLTVV.